This is a list of T cell receptor beta chains from one sample in a study of cytomegalovirus exposure and HLA in healthy donors. The data were produced by immunoSEQ multiplex PCR, yet TCRdb's version contains in-frame clones alone and is incomplete. The sample includes over 95,000 clones, around 77% seen only once; the top ten take roughly 5%. The sequenced material came from PBMCs. The receptor set was obtained from a woman aged 25 to 39 in good health and CMV-seropositive. Both conserved end residues are part of each CDR3. Fields, in order: clone size, J gene, D gene, V gene, CDR3 protein, CDR3 DNA. A D gene is named only where the DNA matches it firmly. Only part of the rows carry a size: once, few, many, or a class if the clone is expanded.

. | TRBJ1-3 | TRBD1 | TRBV18 | CASSPQGAMAGNTIYF | TGTGCCAGCTCACCCCAGGGGGCGATGGCTGGAAACACCATATATTTT
. | TRBJ1-1 | . | TRBV14 | CASSQGLGNTEAFF | TGTGCCAGCAGCCAAGGACTCGGGAACACTGAAGCTTTCTTT
. | TRBJ1-5 | . | TRBV12-5 | CASGLVPRGAYQPQHF | TGTGCTAGTGGTTTGGTTCCACGGGGGGCCTATCAGCCCCAGCATTTT
. | TRBJ2-7 | TRBD2 | TRBV18 | CASSGTSGYEQYF | TGTGCCAGCTCAGGGACTAGCGGCTACGAGCAGTACTTC
. | TRBJ1-1 | . | TRBV20-1 | CSATDSSEAFF | TGCAGTGCTACTGACTCCAGCGAAGCTTTCTTT
. | TRBJ2-3 | TRBD2 | TRBV6-5 | CASSFSSGSSTDTQYF | TGTGCCAGCAGTTTCTCTAGCGGGAGCAGCACAGATACGCAGTATTTT
. | TRBJ2-1 | TRBD2 | TRBV9 | CASSAQTSGSQSEQFF | TGTGCCAGCAGCGCCCAGACTAGCGGGAGTCAGAGTGAGCAGTTCTTC
. | TRBJ2-7 | TRBD2 | TRBV9 | CASSAGAGVSYEQYF | TGTGCCAGCAGCGCCGGAGCGGGAGTAAGTTACGAGCAGTACTTC
. | TRBJ2-3 | TRBD1 | TRBV2 | CASLKDRVSHTQYF | TGTGCCAGCCTGAAGGACAGGGTCAGTCATACGCAGTATTTT
once | TRBJ2-7 | TRBD1 | TRBV30 | CAWSGTVYYEQYF | TGTGCCTGGAGCGGGACAGTCTACTACGAGCAGTACTTC
once | TRBJ2-5 | . | TRBV11-3 | CASTGSSTMEKTQYF | TGTGCCAGCACGGGGTCCTCCACGATGGAGAAGACCCAGTACTTC
. | TRBJ1-2 | TRBD1 | TRBV19 | CASSEGTGRRGYTF | TGTGCCAGTAGTGAGGGGACAGGGCGTCGGGGCTACACCTTC
. | TRBJ2-3 | TRBD2 | TRBV29-1 | CSSYSRGGADTQYF | TGCAGTTCTTACTCTCGGGGGGGCGCAGATACGCAGTATTTT
. | TRBJ1-3 | TRBD1 | TRBV19 | CASSTDRGSGNTIYF | TGTGCCAGTAGTACAGACAGGGGCTCTGGAAACACCATATATTTT
. | TRBJ2-7 | . | TRBV28 | CASSFPRGRRDSNTFQSFRSEQYF | TGTGCCAGCAGTTTTCCTCGAGGGAGGCGGGACAGCAATACATTTCAGAGTTTCCGAAGCGAGCAGTACTTC
few | TRBJ2-3 | . | TRBV7-3 | CASSLTYGNTDTQYF | TGTGCCAGCAGCTTAACGTACGGGAACACAGATACGCAGTATTTT
few | TRBJ1-1 | . | TRBV21-1 | CASSKIANAPQGPKNTEAFF | TGTGCCAGCAGCAAGATCGCAAACGCCCCACAGGGGCCTAAGAACACTGAAGCTTTCTTT
. | TRBJ2-7 | . | TRBV11-3 | CASSLFVYEQYF | TGTGCCAGCAGCTTATTCGTCTACGAGCAGTACTTC
. | TRBJ1-1 | TRBD1 | TRBV6-5 | CASSGQGAPHTEAFF | TGTGCCAGCAGTGGACAGGGGGCGCCGCACACTGAAGCTTTCTTT
. | TRBJ1-1 | . | TRBV5-6 | CASSWGVNTEAFF | TGTGCCAGCAGCTGGGGCGTGAACACTGAAGCTTTCTTT
. | TRBJ1-5 | TRBD1 | TRBV12-5 | CASGSFLTGENNQPQHF | TGTGCTAGTGGCTCTTTCTTAACAGGGGAGAACAATCAGCCCCAGCATTTT
. | TRBJ2-7 | . | TRBV14 | CASSQLSYEQYF | TGTGCCAGCAGCCAACTCTCCTACGAGCAGTACTTC
. | TRBJ1-5 | . | TRBV6-1 | CASSDYTGSNQPQHF | TGTGCCAGCAGTGACTATACAGGGAGCAATCAGCCCCAGCATTTT
. | TRBJ2-3 | TRBD2 | TRBV7-8 | CATQATGTSGTLADTQYF | TGTGCCACTCAGGCTACCGGGACTAGCGGAACCCTTGCAGATACGCAGTATTTT
. | TRBJ2-5 | . | TRBV5-4 | CASSPKAGLRETQYF | TGTGCCAGCAGCCCCAAAGCGGGCCTGAGGGAGACCCAGTACTTC
. | TRBJ2-1 | TRBD2 | TRBV10-3 | CAISERGSGTSGNEQFF | TGTGCCATCAGTGAAAGGGGCTCCGGGACTAGCGGAAATGAGCAGTTCTTC
. | TRBJ2-3 | TRBD1 | TRBV6-1 | CASSEVTGASTDTQYF | TGTGCCAGCAGTGAAGTGACAGGGGCTAGCACAGATACGCAGTATTTT
. | TRBJ2-1 | TRBD2 | TRBV30 | CAWRGPHARTSSYNEQFF | TGTGCCTGGAGGGGTCCCCACGCACGGACTAGCTCCTACAATGAGCAGTTCTTC
few | TRBJ2-5 | . | TRBV5-1 | CASSFPLGTQQETQYF | TGCGCCAGCAGCTTTCCTCTGGGGACACAACAAGAGACCCAGTACTTC
. | TRBJ1-6 | . | TRBV2 | CASSVDISPLHF | TGTGCCAGCAGTGTTGACATATCACCCCTCCACTTT
. | TRBJ2-7 | . | TRBV4-1 | CASSQGEGDPYEQYF | TGCGCCAGCAGCCAAGGTGAGGGGGACCCCTACGAGCAGTACTTC
. | TRBJ2-7 | . | TRBV6-5 | CASSWGGYEQYF | TGTGCCAGCAGTTGGGGAGGCTACGAGCAGTACTTC
. | TRBJ1-2 | . | TRBV6-5 | CASSYSASPQGYTF | TGTGCCAGCAGTTACTCGGCCTCGCCACAGGGCTACACCTTC
few | TRBJ1-5 | . | TRBV11-2 | CASSPGWGGDNQPQHF | TGTGCCAGCAGCCCCGGGTGGGGGGGAGACAATCAGCCCCAGCATTTT
. | TRBJ2-5 | TRBD2 | TRBV19 | CASSSTSGAVETQYF | TGTGCCAGTAGTTCGACGAGCGGGGCTGTTGAGACCCAGTACTTC
. | TRBJ1-1 | . | TRBV6-5 | CASSYRGLKGNTEAFF | TGTGCCAGCAGTTACCGCGGCCTAAAAGGTAACACTGAAGCTTTCTTT
. | TRBJ2-5 | TRBD2 | TRBV12-5 | CASGFLAGGYQETQYF | TGTGCTAGTGGCTTCCTAGCGGGGGGGTACCAAGAGACCCAGTACTTC
. | TRBJ2-7 | TRBD1 | TRBV5-8 | CASSLDRGLYEQYF | TGTGCCAGCAGCTTGGACAGGGGTTTGTACGAGCAGTACTTC
. | TRBJ1-5 | . | TRBV19 | CASRMRGDQPQHF | TGTGCCAGTAGAATGCGGGGGGATCAGCCCCAGCATTTT
few | TRBJ2-5 | TRBD2 | TRBV4-2 | CASSQGGGSSGGAKETQYF | TGTGCCAGCAGCCAAGGGGGTGGGTCTAGCGGGGGGGCGAAAGAGACCCAGTACTTC
. | TRBJ2-7 | . | TRBV19 | CASSSEAEIYEQYF | TGTGCCAGTAGCTCCGAGGCCGAGATCTACGAGCAGTACTTC
. | TRBJ1-3 | . | TRBV10-3 | CAFSLGGFGNTIYF | TGTGCCTTCTCGCTTGGAGGGTTTGGAAACACCATATATTTT
. | TRBJ1-1 | . | TRBV7-9 | CASSPGQMNTEAFF | TGTGCCAGCAGCCCAGGACAGATGAACACTGAAGCTTTCTTT
. | TRBJ2-5 | TRBD2 | TRBV30 | CAWSDLAGETQYF | TGTGCCTGGAGCGATCTAGCGGGGGAGACCCAGTACTTC
few | TRBJ1-2 | . | TRBV29-1 | CSVETGGGIYGYTF | TGCAGCGTTGAAACGGGCGGGGGAATCTATGGCTACACCTTC
once | TRBJ2-2 | TRBD1 | TRBV5-4 | CASKQGASNTGELFF | TGTGCCAGCAAACAGGGGGCCAGCAACACCGGGGAGCTGTTTTTT
. | TRBJ1-1 | . | TRBV11-3 | CASSFRDGLKNTEAFF | TGTGCCAGCAGCTTCCGGGACGGACTAAAGAACACTGAAGCTTTCTTT
. | TRBJ2-3 | TRBD2 | TRBV10-3 | CAISEGTSGRGYTDTQYF | TGTGCCATCAGCGAGGGGACTAGCGGGAGGGGGTACACAGATACGCAGTATTTT
. | TRBJ2-5 | TRBD2 | TRBV2 | CASIRTSGQETQYF | TGTGCCAGCATTAGGACTAGCGGACAAGAGACCCAGTACTTC
once | TRBJ1-1 | . | TRBV29-1 | CSVDSRRVNTEAFF | TGCAGCGTTGATTCTCGCAGGGTGAACACTGAAGCTTTCTTT
. | TRBJ2-3 | TRBD2 | TRBV19 | CASSIRLAGADTQYF | TGTGCCAGTAGTATAAGGCTAGCGGGGGCAGATACGCAGTATTTT
. | TRBJ2-2 | . | TRBV11-2 | CASSRGPNTGELFF | TGTGCCAGCAGCCGAGGTCCGAACACCGGGGAGCTGTTTTTT
. | TRBJ2-3 | . | TRBV9 | CASSVVLADTQYF | TGTGCCAGCAGCGTAGTGTTAGCAGATACGCAGTATTTT
. | TRBJ1-2 | TRBD1 | TRBV7-2 | CALQGGSYGYTF | TGTGCCCTTCAGGGGGGATCTTATGGCTACACCTTC
. | TRBJ1-1 | TRBD1 | TRBV7-2 | CASSTSTGTFTEAFF | TGTGCCAGCAGCACCTCGACAGGGACCTTCACTGAAGCTTTCTTT